These 29 T cell receptor beta chains were all obtained from the same sample, sequenced in a study of identifying expanded T cells in peripheral blood. The assay was immunoSEQ multiplex PCR, and TCRdb's table has in-frame clones only and misses some. The sample lists about 100,000 clones, about 90% seen once, with just over 5.5% in the top ten. The sample consisted of blood. These receptors originate from a person aged 18 to 75 in good health.

The chain carries TRBV2 and TRBJ1-6, with D unclear. The ends were cut back, 6 bases at V and 7 bases at J, with 22 bases in the middle. The CDR3 consists of 17 residues. Looked up from germline, CDR1 is SNHLY and CDR2 is FYNNEI. CDR3 in amino acids: CASRVGFVRSLNSPLHF. CDR3 nucleotide sequence: TGTGCCAGCAGAGTGGGGTTTGTCCGGAGCCTGAATTCACCCCTCCACTTT.

The chain is built from TRBV9 and TRBJ1-3; D is possibly TRBD1 (6 bases). The V end lost 4 bases, the J end lost 8 bases, and 16 bases lay between the germline ends. This CDR3 has 14 amino acids. Per the germline V gene, CDR1 is SGDLS and CDR2 is YYNGEE. CDR3 loop: CASSYSGTSDTIYF. As DNA, the CDR3 is TGTGCCAGCAGCTATTCCGGGACATCCGACACCATATATTTT.

This sequence joins TRBV5-6 and TRBJ1-6; D unresolved. Between the trimmed V and J ends, which lost 0 bases and 1 base, there was a span of 11 bases. Germline V gene sequence: CDR1 SGHDT, CDR2 YYEEEE. The CDR3 loop spans 17 amino acids. Here the CDR3 DNA reads TGTGCCAGCAGCTTGGGAAGTGGCTCTTCCTATAATTCACCCCTCCACTTT. Amino acid sequence: CASSLGSGSSYNSPLHF.

The chain employs TRBV2 and TRBJ1-2; 7 bases agree with TRBD1. There are 15 residues in the CDR3. Germline V lookup: CDR1 SNHLY, CDR2 FYNNEI. V was clipped by 0 bases and J by 5 bases; unmatched bases: 6. CDR3 DNA sequence: TGTGCCAGCAGTGAAGCAATAGGGGGCAGATATGGCTACACCTTC. It specifies CASSEAIGGRYGYTF.

This chain connects TRBV19 to TRBJ1-5; 10 bases are shared with TRBD1. With V trimmed by 6 bases and J by 5 bases, 1 base remained unmatched. This CDR3 is 13 amino acids long. From germline, CDR1 is LNHDA and CDR2 SQIVND (reference sequence). DNA of the CDR3: TGTGCCAGTAGAGGACAGGGGGATCAGCCCCAGCATTTT. Encoded protein: CASRGQGDQPQHF.

This chain uses TRBV7-9 with TRBJ1-2; 7 nucleotides match TRBD1. CDR1 and CDR2 (germline): SEHNR, FQNEAQ (reference sequence). Germline trimming cut 0 bases from V and 6 bases from J; bases unmatched to any gene: 10. The CDR3 runs 16 residues. This chain's CDR3 is CASSLALGQSRDGYTF. CDR3 in DNA: TGTGCCAGCAGCTTAGCCCTGGGACAGAGTAGAGATGGCTACACCTTC. The full variable domain, rest sourced from reference TRBV7-9 and TRBJ1-2, is DTGVSQNPRHKITKRGQNVTFRCDPISEHNRLYWYRQTLGQGPEFLTYFQNEAQLEKSRLLSDRFSAERPKGSFSTLEIQRTEQGDSAMYLCASSLALGQSRDGYTFGSGTRLTVV.

The chain combines TRBV27 with TRBJ1-2; D gene unclear. The ends were cut back, 0 bases at V and 4 bases at J, with 9 bases in the middle. This CDR3 has 14 amino acids. The germline V gene has CDR1 MNHEY and CDR2 SMNVEV (reference sequence). The CDR3 coding sequence is TGTGCCAGCAGTTTATCTCGCCAGAGCTATGGCTACACCTTC. Amino acid sequence: CASSLSRQSYGYTF.

This sequence joins TRBV6-5 and TRBJ1-4; 8 nucleotides align to TRBD1. Trimming took 6 bases from V and 8 from J; bases not matched to a gene: 8. Germline-derived CDR1 and CDR2 are MNHEY and SVGAGI. The CDR3 is 14 residues long. The CDR3 is CASRPTGAWEKLFF. In nucleotides, the CDR3 is TGTGCCAGCAGGCCGACAGGGGCATGGGAAAAACTGTTTTTT.

The chain links TRBV9 to TRBJ1-1, with 7 bases identical to TRBD1. Germline V lookup: CDR1 SGDLS, CDR2 YYNGEE. J lost 4 bases, V lost 0 bases, and 3 bases had no gene match. The CDR3 consists of 14 residues. The CDR3 region is CASSVAGTATEAFF. Written as DNA, the CDR3 is TGTGCCAGCAGCGTAGCCGGGACAGCCACTGAAGCTTTCTTT.

The genes are TRBV28 and TRBJ2-7; 7 bases align to TRBD1. Looked up from germline, CDR1 is MDHEN and CDR2 is SYDVKM. This CDR3 is 14 amino acids long. V shed 5 bases and J 1 base; nucleotides not matched to a gene: 5. The CDR3 is CASSPRQGSYEQYF. Here the CDR3 DNA reads TGTGCCAGCAGTCCCCGACAGGGTTCCTACGAGCAGTACTTC.

Details on this clone: Other nucleotide sequences from this sample produce the same CDR3. This chain joins TRBV20-1 and TRBJ1-1, with D unresolved. CDR3 size: 11 residues. V gave up 1 base and J gave up 1 base, with 1 base separating them. Germline loops: CDR1 DFQATT, CDR2 SNEGSKA (reference sequence). The CDR3 sequence is CSARGNTEAFF. The DNA for the CDR3 is TGCAGTGCTAGAGGGAACACTGAAGCTTTCTTT.

The CDR3 DNA reads TGCGCCAGCAGCCCGGGACTAGCGGGAGATCTTCCCACCGGGGAGCTGTTTTTT. It is translated as CASSPGLAGDLPTGELFF. This chain links TRBV5-1 with TRBJ2-2; 14 bases agree with TRBD2. This CDR3 contains 18 residues. CDR1 is SGHRS and CDR2 is YFSETQ in the germline V gene. V dropped 4 bases and J dropped 4; count of bases not matched to a gene: 9.

The V and J genes are TRBV4-1 and TRBJ2-4; 8 bases are a match to TRBD1. Trimming at V came to 1 base and at J to 3 bases, leaving 5 bases not matched to a gene. The CDR3 totals 16 residues. Germline loops: CDR1 MGHRA, CDR2 YSYEKL. The chain's CDR3 is CASSQAGGRGKNIQYF. In DNA form, the CDR3 reads TGCGCCAGCAGCCAAGCAGGGGGCCGGGGCAAAAACATTCAGTACTTC.

In its sample, this clone was seen once. The chain combines TRBV10-2 with TRBJ1-1, with TRBD1 matching 9 bases. The CDR3 extends over 13 amino acids. From germline, CDR1 is WSHSY and CDR2 SAAADI. The ends lost 8 bases at V and 7 bases at J; junction bases unmatched: 8. The CDR3 spells CASGRGQGLEAFF. CDR3 bases: TGCGCCAGCGGCAGGGGACAGGGACTTGAAGCTTTCTTT.

The gene calls are TRBV6-5 and TRBJ1-5; D gene unclear. Germline V lookup: CDR1 MNHEY, CDR2 SVGAGI. The CDR3 is 15 residues long. The V end lost 4 bases, the J end lost 0 bases, and 10 bases lay between the germline ends. CDR3 nucleotides: TGTGCCAGCAGTTGGACTGAGGATAGCAATCAGCCCCAGCATTTT. Translating it yields CASSWTEDSNQPQHF.

V is TRBV6-6 and J is TRBJ2-6; D gene unclear. Trimming shortened V by 4 bases and J by 1 base, and 5 bases separated the two germline ends. CDR3 length equals 14 residues. Per germline, CDR1 MNHNY and CDR2 SVGAGI (reference sequence). CDR3 in DNA: TGTGCCAGCAGTTCCCTATCTGGGGCCAACGTCCTGACTTTC. Its translation is CASSSLSGANVLTF.

The genes are TRBV10-1 and TRBJ1-1; 7 bases line up with TRBD1. Germline assignment: CDR1 WNHNN and CDR2 SYGVQD (reference sequence). V was clipped by 6 bases and J by 2 bases; unmatched bases: 9. CDR3 length: 15 amino acids. The CDR3 sequence: CASSLHTGANTEAFF. CDR3 DNA: TGCGCCAGCAGCCTCCACACAGGGGCTAACACTGAAGCTTTCTTT.

The chain couples TRBV7-2 to TRBJ2-5; D is perhaps TRBD1 (5 bases). Germline V gene lookup returns CDR1 SGHTA and CDR2 FQGNSA. V was trimmed by 2 bases and J by 3 bases, leaving 7 bases between them. This CDR3 spans 13 amino acids. The CDR3 nucleotides are TGTGCCAGCAGCTTATTCAGGGAAGAGACCCAGTACTTC. Amino acid sequence: CASSLFREETQYF.

The genes are TRBV20-1 and TRBJ1-2; no definite D call. The V gene lost 3 bases and the J gene lost 7 bases, with 9 bases spanning the gap. The CDR3 runs to 11 residues. The germline V gene has CDR1 DFQATT and CDR2 SNEGSKA (reference sequence). This chain's CDR3 is CSASFVGGYTF. The CDR3 DNA reads TGCAGTGCTAGCTTCGTCGGTGGCTACACCTTC.

The rearrangement uses TRBV5-5 and TRBJ2-1; no clear D gene. Germline CDR1 is SGHKS and CDR2 is YYEKEE (reference sequence). Trimming stripped 2 bases from V and 3 bases from J, with 12 bases between. This CDR3 comprises 15 residues. The CDR3 DNA sequence: TGTGCCAGCAGCTTATTAGCTCAGGACTACAATGAGCAGTTCTTC. This encodes CASSLLAQDYNEQFF.

Relative to its sample, this clone is large (0.1 to 1%). The rearrangement links TRBV29-1 to TRBJ1-2; D is unclear. Per germline, CDR1 SQVTM and CDR2 ANQGSEA. The CDR3 has 14 residues. Trimming took 6 bases from V and 2 from J, leaving 16 bases between them. For the CDR3, the DNA is TGCAGCGTGCTCGGCGGGAGTACCAACTATGGCTACACCTTC. Its protein is CSVLGGSTNYGYTF.

The chain combines TRBV2 with TRBJ2-7, with D perhaps matching TRBD1 (5 bases). V gave up 6 bases and J gave up 0 bases, with 12 bases separating them. Germline V gene data show CDR1 as SNHLY and CDR2 as FYNNEI. The CDR3 has 14 amino acids. Written as DNA, the CDR3 is TGTGCCAGCAGCTATGGCAGGGTCTCCTACGAGCAGTACTTC. It specifies CASSYGRVSYEQYF.

This clone was seen only once. The rearrangement joins TRBV4-2 to TRBJ2-1; maybe TRBD1 (5 bases). CDR1 LGHNA and CDR2 YNFKEQ come from the germline V gene. CDR3 length: 15 amino acids. Deletions cut 0 bases from V and 8 bases from J, with 14 bases between. CDR3 DNA sequence: TGTGCCAGCAGCCAAGATGTCGCTAGGGGATATGAGCAGTTCTTC. It encodes CASSQDVARGYEQFF.

This chain joins TRBV29-1 and TRBJ1-4, with D hard to call. V was cut by 2 bases and J by 8 bases, with 15 bases left in between. The germline gives CDR1 SQVTM, CDR2 ANQGSEA. The CDR3 runs 14 residues. This CDR3 is CSVEIFGVGEKLFF. The CDR3 nucleotides are TGCAGCGTTGAAATTTTTGGGGTAGGCGAAAAACTGTTTTTT.

The chain recombines TRBV7-8 with TRBJ2-2, with D perhaps matching TRBD1 or TRBD2 (5 bases each). Per germline, CDR1 SGHVS and CDR2 FQNEAQ. Trimming stripped 1 base from V and 7 bases from J, with 7 bases between. The CDR3 runs 13 residues. Written as DNA, the CDR3 is TGTGCCAGCAGCTTAGGGGGGATCGGGGAGCTGTTTTTT. Its protein product is CASSLGGIGELFF.

The CDR3 protein is CAIGPRTGPYNEQFF. CDR3 DNA: TGTGCCATCGGACCAAGGACAGGGCCCTACAATGAGCAGTTCTTC. The chain has TRBV10-3 and TRBJ2-1; 8 bases match TRBD1. Germline CDR1 reads ENHRY; CDR2 reads SYGVKD. There are 15 residues in the CDR3. V was pared by 8 bases and J by 2 bases, with 8 bases of the junction left unmatched.

The chain is built from TRBV9 and TRBJ2-1, with TRBD2 identical over 7 bases. The germline V gene encodes CDR1 SGDLS and CDR2 YYNGEE. V was pared by 2 bases and J by 6 bases, with 8 bases of the junction left unmatched. This CDR3 contains 15 residues. In nucleotides, the CDR3 is TGTGCCAGCAGCGTCATTTGGGGGGGAGGCAATGAGCAGTTCTTC. Protein: CASSVIWGGGNEQFF.

V is TRBV4-1 and J is TRBJ1-5; possible D gene TRBD1, 5 bases. Germline loops: CDR1 MGHRA, CDR2 YSYEKL. The CDR3 has 15 amino acids. V was cut by 3 bases and J by 6 bases, with 15 bases left in between. As DNA, the CDR3 is TGCGCCAGCAGCCAGACATCTATGGGGGTTCAGCCCCAGCATTTT. It specifies CASSQTSMGVQPQHF.

J is TRBJ2-5 and V is TRBV7-9; D is uncertain. With 2 bases removed from V and 5 bases from J, the gap between germline ends came to 3 bases. Germline CDR1 is SEHNR and CDR2 is FQNEAQ (reference sequence). This CDR3 spans 11 amino acids. DNA of the CDR3: TGTGCCAGCAGCTTACCGGAGACCCAGTACTTC. As protein: CASSLPETQYF.